This T cell receptor beta chain was retrieved from a study of regulatory T cells in long-lasting Graves disease. This clonotype showed up just a few times. Germline CDR1 is LGHDT and CDR2 is YNNKEL (reference sequence). V lost 4 bases and J lost 5, with 17 bases in between. CDR3 length equals 15 residues. Arm-PCR of CDR3 regions and iRepertoire HTBI primers were the basis on which TCR beta libraries were built. TCRdb called the multiplex PCR reads again in MiXCR, with one record for every CDR3 protein. The table has 450,000 or so distinct CDR3 sequences, 22% seen once; the top ten hold around 13%. Time point: persistent/refractory GD, antithyroid drugs over 5 years with positive TRAb. PBMC-extracted RNA yielded the TCR library.

The receptor was isolated from a female donor with Graves disease. The chain recombines TRBV3-1 with TRBJ2-5; D not certain. The material was peripheral blood mononuclear cells (PBMCs), obtained when the disease was refractory, from a patient treated with antithyroid drugs. The CDR3 DNA reads as TGTGCCAGCAGCCCTCTTACCACGTACGGGGAGACCCAGTACTTC. Translated: CASSPLTTYGETQYF.